The clone carrying this T cell receptor beta chain appeared once. Original handling: Amplification of reference gene primers was used by the study to estimate nucleated cell counts. Clones were read by immunoSEQ multiplex PCR, and TCRdb kept only the in-frame ones, dropping some. The DNA gave D and trimming, while V, J and clone size come from that table. The data hold tens of thousands of clones, with 80% to 90% observed a single time. The source of the sample is a study of blood T cell repertoires in COVID-19. The wider study: The United States, Italy and Spain were the sources of the acute and convalescent COVID-19 samples. PBMCs, B-cell-depleted T cells, or T cells provided the cDNA or gDNA that made up the material.

Germline-derived CDR1 and CDR2 are KGHSH and LQKENI. The CDR3 runs 14 residues. V lost 6 bases, J lost 4 bases, and 8 bases stayed unmatched. The chain is built from TRBV18 and TRBJ1-2; 7 bases are a match to TRBD1. The sequence derives from a woman at least 80 years old with acute or convalescent COVID-19. Sample: peripheral blood. This CDR3 is CASSIDRDRYGYTF. The CDR3, as DNA: TGTGCCAGCTCCATTGACAGGGATCGCTATGGCTACACCTTC.